The clone carrying this T cell receptor beta chain was found a few times. This record belongs to a study of blood T cell repertoires in COVID-19. For the study at large: Sites across the United States, Italy and Spain contributed samples from acute and convalescent COVID-19. From T cells, B-cell-depleted T cells, or PBMCs came the material, which was cDNA or gDNA.

In the study's own analysis: Using reference gene primer amplification, nucleated cell counts were estimated. Generated by immunoSEQ multiplex PCR, the TCRdb table keeps only in-frame clones and is missing some. The V and J calls and clone size were taken over from that table, and D and trimming were inferred from the DNA. Of around 62,000 clones in the sample, approximately 85% were seen once. The CDR3 has 14 residues. Trimming took 2 bases from V and 6 from J, leaving 14 bases between them. Germline V gene sequence: CDR1 SGHTA, CDR2 FQGTGA. The TCR comes from a man aged 45-60 years with acute or convalescent COVID-19. This sequence joins TRBV7-3 and TRBJ2-7, with D maybe TRBD2 (6 bases). The sequenced sample was peripheral blood. The CDR3 nucleotides read TGTGCCAGCAGCTTACTAGGAACTAGCTCCGAGCAGTACTTC. The encoded protein is CASSLLGTSSEQYF.